This TCR beta chain emerged from a study of blood T cells in healthy people across ages (dated by TCRdb to about 2015). Background for the entire study: Template switching captured roughly one uniquely barcoded TCR beta cDNA molecule per two T cells in model experiments. Donors of different ages were randomly distributed across sequencing lanes to avoid experimental bias. To track age-related changes in TCR beta repertoire diversity, the study relied on deep sequencing normalized with unique cDNA molecular identifiers. The donors were split into four age groups: young (average 16 years), middle-aged (39), aged (over 55) and long-lived (approximately 89). The study analyzed two additional independent replicas of 1 million unique cDNA reads from the same blood draw for two donors, one aged 18 to 29 and one aged 80 or older. Findings and caveats that apply to the study as a whole: Because the CMV infection status of the donors was unknown, age-related changes in expanded clonotypes may potentially have been confounded. Observed TCR beta diversity per million T cells fell roughly linearly with age, and a significant reduction was already apparent by age about 38. Estimates of total diversity from one million sequenced T cells were regarded as lower bounds and underestimates. Compared with the aged group, the long-lived group had more naive CD4+ T cells, fewer expanded clones and increased TCR diversity, a pattern suggesting age selection. Because profiling used bulk unsorted PBMCs, naive and antigen-experienced compartments could not be compared conclusively. Observed TCR beta diversity correlated strongly with the percentage of naive T cells measured by flow cytometry.

From its cysteine to its phenylalanine, the CDR3 spans 16 amino acids. Only CDR3 DNA is held: 48 bases, read in frame from base 1. Unmatched junction bases come to 5, with V trimmed by 5 bases and J by 0 bases. To note about this clonotype: This receptor's antigen is unknown. No much larger clone exists at a distance of one base, and base qualities are not known.

Systemically healthy Caucasian individuals from Russia, about 38 in total and aged 6 to 90 years, were included as donors. Roughly 9 milliliters of peripheral blood were drawn from each donor into EDTA-treated Vacutainer tubes. PBMCs were isolated by Ficoll-Paque density-gradient centrifugation, with at least 7 million obtained per sample. Trizol reagent was used to extract total RNA from PBMCs, with at least 5.5 micrograms per sample. The percentages of naive CD45RAhigh/CD27high T cells were determined by flow cytometry on a PBMC aliquot from every donor. Receptors were amplified or captured by 5' RACE. Sequenced using an Illumina HiSeq 2500. A second about 7 to 12 cycle PCR used a sample-barcoded 5' primer and a J-beta primer mix. A template-switch 5' adaptor carrying 12 random nucleotides introduced a unique molecular identifier onto each TCR beta cDNA molecule. At least 3 million CDR3-containing paired-end reads were obtained from each sample. The Mint cDNA synthesis kit, primed by a TRBC-specific oligonucleotide, was used to synthesize first-strand cDNA from all RNA. After uracil-DNA glycosylase treatment, a first 18-cycle PCR used universal primers M1SS and BC2_uni_R on all cDNA. The source study handled its data this way. Each sample was normalized by randomly selecting 1 million high-quality reads, each carrying a distinct molecular identifier. Reads with shared molecular identifiers were discarded instead of being binned into consensus sequences. MiTCR, with a Q25 quality threshold and the strictest error-elimination algorithm, was used for CDR3 identification, clonotype clustering and error correction. Lower-bound total TCR beta diversity was estimated with a nonparametric unseen species model using Euler transformation. TCRdb's own reprocessing of the public reads used fastp at Q25 and MiXCR and kept productive beta chains. Duplicate CDR3 protein sequences are folded into a single record with the most common DNA and genes. The V and J calls shown here were made by TCRdb, not taken from the authors' results. Recorded for this sample are over a million distinct CDR3 sequences; 35% to 45% of them occurred a single time. Under 5% of the sample lies in the top ten.

The receptor's source is a woman younger than 35 in good health. The chain is made from TRBV12-3 or TRBV12-4 and TRBJ1-3; 9 junctional bases match TRBD1. The material sequenced was blood. The sequenced DNA: TGTGCCAGCAGTCCCGACAGGGGGTACTCTGGAAACACCATATATTTT. Its product reads: CASSPDRGYSGNTIYF.